This T cell receptor (beta chain) emerged from a study of response to subunit inactivated influenza vaccine. The CDR3 contains 16 residues. The germline gives CDR1 MNHEY, CDR2 SVGEGT. With 5 bases clipped from V and 0 bases from J, the junction kept 7 bases outside the gene matches. This clonotype occurred a few times. One entry per CDR3 protein results from TCRdb running MiXCR on the RT-PCR reads. The sample shows roughly 150,000 distinct CDR3 sequences, under 13% of them seen only once. The chain combines TRBV6-2 or TRBV6-3 with TRBJ1-1, with 9 nucleotides matching TRBD1. This receptor was obtained from a man aged 45-65 years who received an inactivated influenza vaccine. The specimen comprised non-naive T cells sorted from PBMCs, sampled roughly 48 days after vaccination. DNA for the CDR3: TGTGCCAGCAGTCGGAGGGACAGGGTGATGAACACTGAAGCTTTCTTT. It yields the protein CASSRRDRVMNTEAFF.